Listed below are T cell receptor beta chains from one sample, sequenced in a study of blood T cell repertoires in COVID-19. Assay used: immunoSEQ multiplex PCR; TCRdb lists only in-frame clones, some missing. The table has more than 70,000 clones, 60% to 80% seen once. The sequenced sample was peripheral blood. Receptors originate from a human donor in a cohort sampled during active COVID-19. CDR3s include the opening cysteine and the closing phenylalanine or tryptophan. A D gene is named only where the DNA matches it firmly. Clone size, where shown, is once, few, many, or a class for clones that have expanded.

>TRBJ1-1|-|TRBV5-4|-
CASSSKMGLETEAFF
TGTGCCAGCAGCTCCAAAATGGGTTTGGAGACTGAAGCTTTCTTT
>TRBJ2-3|-|TRBV29-1|-
CSVAGSGTSTDTQYF
TGCAGCGTTGCTGGCAGTGGGACAAGCACAGATACGCAGTATTTT
>TRBJ1-5|-|TRBV7-9|-
CASSLAGGVDQPQHF
TGTGCCAGCAGCTTAGCAGGGGGGGTGGATCAGCCCCAGCATTTT
>TRBJ2-6|-|TRBV3-1/TRBV3-2|-
CASSQDMTPGANVLTF
TGTGCCAGCAGCCAAGATATGACTCCAGGGGCCAACGTCCTGACTTTC
>TRBJ1-4|TRBD1|TRBV4-2|-
CASSQAVGQGIEKLFF
TGTGCCAGCAGCCAAGCCGTGGGACAGGGGATTGAAAAACTGTTTTTT
>TRBJ2-7|TRBD2|TRBV6-1|-
CASSERGLAGYYEQYF
TGTGCCAGCAGTGAAAGGGGACTAGCGGGGTACTACGAGCAGTACTTC
>TRBJ1-2|-|TRBV19|-
CASSLTNQGGYTF
TGTGCCAGTAGTCTAACTAATCAAGGTGGCTACACCTTC
>TRBJ1-2|-|TRBV30|-
CAWRDTPGDYGYTF
TGTGCCTGGAGAGATACCCCGGGGGACTATGGCTACACCTTC
>TRBJ1-2|TRBD1|TRBV2|-
CASSGGRDRGPGGYTF
TGTGCCAGCAGTGGAGGCCGGGACAGGGGGCCCGGTGGCTACACCTTC
>TRBJ2-5|TRBD1|TRBV30|-
CAYQGAIETQYF
TGTGCCTACCAGGGGGCGATAGAGACCCAGTACTTC
>TRBJ1-3|-|TRBV9|-
CASSTYSDTLSGNTIYF
TGTGCCAGCAGCACCTACTCGGACACTCTCTCTGGAAACACCATATATTTT
>TRBJ2-3|TRBD2|TRBV10-2|-
CASRLAGTDTQYF
TGCGCCAGCCGGCTAGCGGGCACAGATACGCAGTATTTT
>TRBJ2-5|TRBD2|TRBV25-1|few
CASSKTSGKETQYF
TGTGCCAGCTCGAAGACTAGCGGAAAGGAGACCCAGTACTTC
>TRBJ2-7|TRBD1|TRBV6-5|-
CASSNSRGPYEQYF
TGTGCCAGCAGTAATTCCAGGGGGCCATACGAGCAGTACTTC
>TRBJ1-5|-|TRBV19|-
CASSMVLSGNQPQHF
TGTGCCAGTAGTATGGTCCTATCGGGCAATCAGCCCCAGCATTTT
>TRBJ2-2|TRBD1|TRBV7-9|-
CASSKTGMNTGELFF
TGTGCCAGCAGCAAGACAGGGATGAACACCGGGGAGCTGTTTTTT
>TRBJ1-5|TRBD1|TRBV28|-
CASSLVGAGGSQPQHF
TGTGCCAGCAGCCTCGTCGGGGCAGGGGGCTCTCAGCCCCAGCATTTT
>TRBJ2-3|-|TRBV2|-
CASTSGPSTDTQYF
TGTGCCAGCACCAGTGGCCCTAGCACAGATACGCAGTATTTT
>TRBJ1-6|-|TRBV5-1|-
CATTEGKENSPLHF
TGCGCCACCACGGAGGGGAAAGAGAATTCACCCCTCCACTTT
>TRBJ1-2|-|TRBV13|-
CASSRLKGVNYGYTF
TGTGCCAGCAGCCGGCTGAAGGGGGTTAACTATGGCTACACCTTC
>TRBJ1-1|-|TRBV19|-
CASSILAENTEAFF
TGTGCCAGTAGTATCCTCGCGGAGAACACTGAAGCTTTCTTT
>TRBJ2-1|TRBD2|TRBV18|-
CASSPLGLAATYNEQFF
TGTGCCAGCTCACCCCTAGGACTAGCGGCAACATACAATGAGCAGTTCTTC
>TRBJ2-1|TRBD2|TRBV10-3|-
CATTGMWGSGEDEQFF
TGTGCCACCACCGGGATGTGGGGGAGCGGGGAGGATGAGCAGTTCTTC
>TRBJ1-1|TRBD1|TRBV7-8|-
CASSPSGQGDTEAFF
TGTGCCAGCAGCCCAAGCGGACAGGGCGACACTGAAGCTTTCTTT
>TRBJ2-1|TRBD1|TRBV13|-
CASSRQGWGYNEQFF
TGTGCCAGCAGCCGACAGGGGTGGGGGTACAATGAGCAGTTCTTC
>TRBJ2-3|TRBD2|TRBV18|-
CASSPPTSPLTDTQYF
TGTGCCAGCTCACCACCGACTAGCCCTTTAACAGATACGCAGTATTTT
>TRBJ2-7|-|TRBV12-3/TRBV12-4|-
CASSPPGLYEQYF
TGTGCCAGCAGTCCCCCGGGACTCTACGAGCAGTACTTC
>TRBJ2-1|-|TRBV18|few
CASSPGQAAYNEQFF
TGTGCCAGCTCACCGGGGCAGGCCGCCTACAATGAGCAGTTCTTC
>TRBJ2-6|TRBD1|TRBV6-5|-
CASRDRGSGANVLTF
TGTGCCAGCCGGGACAGGGGTTCTGGGGCCAACGTCCTGACTTTC
>TRBJ1-5|-|TRBV7-2|-
CASSFYGTGSNQPQHF
TGTGCCAGCAGCTTCTATGGAACAGGGAGCAATCAGCCCCAGCATTTT
>TRBJ1-5|TRBD1|TRBV9|few
CASSVATGRGQFFNQPQHF
TGTGCCAGCAGCGTAGCTACTGGCAGGGGGCAGTTTTTCAATCAGCCCCAGCATTTT
>TRBJ1-6|-|TRBV7-9|-
CASSPTGGGIKLAPLHF
TGTGCCAGCAGCCCCACGGGGGGGGGCATCAAGCTGGCACCCCTCCACTTT
>TRBJ1-1|TRBD1|TRBV27|-
CASSPDRGVDTEAFF
TGTGCCAGCAGCCCGGACAGGGGTGTTGACACTGAAGCTTTCTTT
>TRBJ1-3|-|TRBV5-1|-
CASSLDGAGNTIYF
TGCGCCAGCAGCTTGGACGGGGCTGGAAACACCATATATTTT
>TRBJ2-3|-|TRBV11-2|-
CASSLYGRGPPTDTQYF
TGTGCCAGCAGCTTATATGGGCGGGGGCCCCCCACAGATACGCAGTATTTT
>TRBJ2-5|-|TRBV9|-
CASSPGLQETQYF
TGTGCCAGCAGCCCGGGACTTCAAGAGACCCAGTACTTC
>TRBJ2-3|TRBD1|TRBV27|-
CASSFYRGADTQYF
TGTGCCAGCAGTTTCTACAGGGGGGCAGATACGCAGTATTTT
>TRBJ1-4|-|TRBV27|-
CASSFRQTATNEKLFF
TGTGCCAGCAGTTTCAGACAGACTGCAACTAATGAAAAACTGTTTTTT
>TRBJ1-3|-|TRBV20-1|-
CSAGWGDTIYF
TGCAGTGCCGGGTGGGGGGACACCATATATTTT
>TRBJ2-5|-|TRBV10-2|once
CASSDRSGQETQYF
TGCGCCAGCAGTGATAGGAGTGGGCAAGAGACCCAGTACTTC
>TRBJ1-5|-|TRBV6-1|-
CASSEAGPYSGNQPQHF
TGTGCCAGCAGTGAAGCAGGGCCCTATAGCGGCAATCAGCCCCAGCATTTT
>TRBJ1-1|-|TRBV4-3|-
CASSLGGGMNTEAFF
TGCGCCAGCAGCCTGGGGGGGGGAATGAACACTGAAGCTTTCTTT
>TRBJ1-2|TRBD1|TRBV5-4|-
CASSQTGVHGYTF
TGTGCCAGCAGCCAAACAGGGGTTCATGGCTACACCTTC
>TRBJ2-7|TRBD2|TRBV2|-
CASSDGRGDYEQYF
TGTGCCAGCAGTGATGGGCGGGGGGACTACGAGCAGTACTTC
>TRBJ2-5|TRBD1|TRBV11-3|few
CASSLGGTDIETQYF
TGTGCCAGCAGCTTAGGTGGGACAGATATAGAGACCCAGTACTTC